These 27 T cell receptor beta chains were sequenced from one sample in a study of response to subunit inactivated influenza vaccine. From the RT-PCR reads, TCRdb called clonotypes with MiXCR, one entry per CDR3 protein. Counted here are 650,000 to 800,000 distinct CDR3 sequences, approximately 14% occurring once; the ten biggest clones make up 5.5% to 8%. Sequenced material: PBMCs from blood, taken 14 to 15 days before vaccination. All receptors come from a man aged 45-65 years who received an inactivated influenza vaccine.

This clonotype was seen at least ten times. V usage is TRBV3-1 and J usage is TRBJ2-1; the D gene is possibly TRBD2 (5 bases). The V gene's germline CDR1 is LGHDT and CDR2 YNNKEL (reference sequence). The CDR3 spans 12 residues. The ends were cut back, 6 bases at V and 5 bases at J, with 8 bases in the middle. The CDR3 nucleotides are TGTGCCAGCAGACTAGAGGACAATGAGCAGTTCTTC. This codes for CASRLEDNEQFF.

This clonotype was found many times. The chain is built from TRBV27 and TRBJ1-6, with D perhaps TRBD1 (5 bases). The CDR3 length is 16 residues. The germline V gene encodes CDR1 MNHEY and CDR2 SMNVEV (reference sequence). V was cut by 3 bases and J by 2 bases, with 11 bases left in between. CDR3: CASSLTGGTYNSPLHF. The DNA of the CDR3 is TGTGCCAGCAGTTTGACCGGGGGGACCTATAATTCACCCCTCCACTTT.

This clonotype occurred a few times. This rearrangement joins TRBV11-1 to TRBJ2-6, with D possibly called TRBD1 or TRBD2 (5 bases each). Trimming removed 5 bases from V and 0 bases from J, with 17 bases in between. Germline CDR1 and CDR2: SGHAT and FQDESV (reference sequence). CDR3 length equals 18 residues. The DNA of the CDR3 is TGTGCCAGCAGCGTTTTGAGGGGAACGCTCTCTGGGGCCAACGTCCTGACTTTC. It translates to CASSVLRGTLSGANVLTF.

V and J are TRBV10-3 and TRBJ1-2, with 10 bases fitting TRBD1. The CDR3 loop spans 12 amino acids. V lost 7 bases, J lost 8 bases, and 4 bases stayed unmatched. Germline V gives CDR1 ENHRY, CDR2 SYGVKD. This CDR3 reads CAITPTGGGYTF. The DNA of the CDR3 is TGTGCCATCACCCCGACAGGGGGCGGCTACACCTTC.

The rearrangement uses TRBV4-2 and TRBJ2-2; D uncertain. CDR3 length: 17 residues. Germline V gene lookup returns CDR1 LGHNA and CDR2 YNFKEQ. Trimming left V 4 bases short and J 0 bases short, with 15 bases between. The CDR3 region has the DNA TGTGCCAGCAGCCGGGCCTCCGGAGTCGCGAACACCGGGGAGCTGTTTTTT. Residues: CASSRASGVANTGELFF.

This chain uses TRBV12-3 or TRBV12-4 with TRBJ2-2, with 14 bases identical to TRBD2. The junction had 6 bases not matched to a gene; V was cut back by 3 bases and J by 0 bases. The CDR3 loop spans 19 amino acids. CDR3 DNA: TGTGCCAGCAGTTTCGGACTAGCGGGGGGCTTCCCGAACACCGGGGAGCTGTTTTTT. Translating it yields CASSFGLAGGFPNTGELFF.

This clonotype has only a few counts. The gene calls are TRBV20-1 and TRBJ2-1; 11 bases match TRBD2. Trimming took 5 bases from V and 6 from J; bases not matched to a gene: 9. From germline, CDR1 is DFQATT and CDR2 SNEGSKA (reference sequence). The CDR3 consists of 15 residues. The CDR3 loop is CSAGPASGGFNEQFF. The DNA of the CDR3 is TGCAGTGCTGGCCCGGCTAGCGGGGGGTTCAATGAGCAGTTCTTC.

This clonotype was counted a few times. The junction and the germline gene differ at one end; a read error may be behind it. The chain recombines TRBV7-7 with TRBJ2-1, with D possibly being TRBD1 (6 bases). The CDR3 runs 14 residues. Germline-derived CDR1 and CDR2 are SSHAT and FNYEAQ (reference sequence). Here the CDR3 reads CASSLASGGYEQFF. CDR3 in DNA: TGTGCTAGCAGCTTAGCGTCTGGGGGCTATGAGCAGTTCTTC.

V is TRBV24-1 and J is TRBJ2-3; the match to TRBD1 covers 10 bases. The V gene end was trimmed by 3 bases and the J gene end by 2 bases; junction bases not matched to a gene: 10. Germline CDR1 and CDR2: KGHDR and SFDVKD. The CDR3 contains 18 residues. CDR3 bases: TGTGCCACCAGTGATCCTACCGGGACAGGGGAACACACAGATACGCAGTATTTT. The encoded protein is CATSDPTGTGEHTDTQYF.

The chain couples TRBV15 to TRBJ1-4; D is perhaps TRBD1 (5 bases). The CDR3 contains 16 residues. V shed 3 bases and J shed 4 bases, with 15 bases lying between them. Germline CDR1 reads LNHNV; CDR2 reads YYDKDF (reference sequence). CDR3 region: CATSREPGRGNEKLFF. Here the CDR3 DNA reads TGTGCCACCAGCAGGGAACCGGGACGGGGTAATGAAAAACTGTTTTTT.

This chain's CDR3 is CSADDRVGQPQHF. Here the CDR3 DNA reads TGCAGTGCGGACGACAGGGTCGGGCAGCCCCAGCATTTT. This chain uses TRBV20-1 with TRBJ1-5; 7 bases match TRBD1. Germline CDR1 reads DFQATT; CDR2 reads SNEGSKA (reference sequence). The CDR3 loop spans 13 amino acids. Germline trimming cut 6 bases from V and 7 bases from J; bases unmatched to any gene: 9.

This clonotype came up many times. This chain's CDR3 is CASSLPGGRYTGELFF. The CDR3 nucleotides read TGTGCCAGCAGCTTACCGGGAGGGCGTTACACCGGGGAGCTGTTTTTT. The chain uses TRBV7-9 and TRBJ2-2, with TRBD2 matching 8 bases. V gave up 2 bases and J gave up 3 bases; unmatched junction bases: 5. The CDR3 extends over 16 amino acids. Germline CDR1 reads SEHNR; CDR2 reads FQNEAQ (reference sequence).

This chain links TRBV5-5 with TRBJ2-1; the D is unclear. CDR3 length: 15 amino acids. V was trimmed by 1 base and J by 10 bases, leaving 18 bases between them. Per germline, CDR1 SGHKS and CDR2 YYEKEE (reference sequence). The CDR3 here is CASSLIRNKDGEQFF. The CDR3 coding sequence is TGTGCCAGCAGCTTGATTCGAAATAAAGACGGAGAGCAGTTCTTC.

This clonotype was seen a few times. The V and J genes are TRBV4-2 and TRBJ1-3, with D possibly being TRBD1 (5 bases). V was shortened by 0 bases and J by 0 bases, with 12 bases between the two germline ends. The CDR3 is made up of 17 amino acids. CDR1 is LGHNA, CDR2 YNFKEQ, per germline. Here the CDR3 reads CASSQEATGASGNTIYF. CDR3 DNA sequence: TGTGCCAGCAGCCAAGAAGCCACAGGAGCCTCTGGAAACACCATATATTTT.

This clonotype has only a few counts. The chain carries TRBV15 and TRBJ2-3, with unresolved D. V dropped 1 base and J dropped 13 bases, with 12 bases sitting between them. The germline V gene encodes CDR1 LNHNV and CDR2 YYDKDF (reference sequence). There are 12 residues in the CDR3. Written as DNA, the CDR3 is TGTGCCACCAGCAGAGGACCAGGCACGGAGTATTTT. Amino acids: CATSRGPGTEYF.

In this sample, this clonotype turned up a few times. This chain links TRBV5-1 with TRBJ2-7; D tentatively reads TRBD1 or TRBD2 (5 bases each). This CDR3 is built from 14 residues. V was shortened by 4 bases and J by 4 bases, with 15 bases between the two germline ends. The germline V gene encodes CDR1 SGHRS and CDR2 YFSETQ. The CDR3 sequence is CASSPGHGGYEQYF. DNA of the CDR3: TGCGCCAGCAGCCCGGGGCATGGAGGTTACGAGCAGTACTTC.

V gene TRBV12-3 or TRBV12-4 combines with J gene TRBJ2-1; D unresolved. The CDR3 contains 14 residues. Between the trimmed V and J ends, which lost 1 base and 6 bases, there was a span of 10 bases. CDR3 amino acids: CASSLGWASNEQFF. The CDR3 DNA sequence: TGTGCCAGCAGTTTAGGATGGGCCTCCAATGAGCAGTTCTTC.

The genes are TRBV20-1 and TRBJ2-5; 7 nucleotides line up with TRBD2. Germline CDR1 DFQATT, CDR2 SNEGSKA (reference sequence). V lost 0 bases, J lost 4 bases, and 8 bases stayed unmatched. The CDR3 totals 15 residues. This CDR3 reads CSARDWGGFGETQYF. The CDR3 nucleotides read TGCAGTGCTAGAGATTGGGGGGGGTTCGGAGAGACCCAGTACTTC.

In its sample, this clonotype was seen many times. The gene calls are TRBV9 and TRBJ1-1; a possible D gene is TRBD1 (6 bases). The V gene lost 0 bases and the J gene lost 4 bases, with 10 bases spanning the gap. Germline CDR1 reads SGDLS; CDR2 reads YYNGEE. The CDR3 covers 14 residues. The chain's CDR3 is CASSVGGGATEAFF. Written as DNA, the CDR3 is TGTGCCAGCAGCGTAGGCGGGGGGGCCACTGAAGCTTTCTTT.

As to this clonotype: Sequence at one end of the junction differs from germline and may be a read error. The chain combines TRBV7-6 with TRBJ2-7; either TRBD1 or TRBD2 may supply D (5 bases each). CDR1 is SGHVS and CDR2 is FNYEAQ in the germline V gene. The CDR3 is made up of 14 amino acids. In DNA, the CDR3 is TGTGCCAGCAGCCCCGTGTGTGTGGGGGAATGGGGTTGTTTC. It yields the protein CASSPVCVGEWGCF.

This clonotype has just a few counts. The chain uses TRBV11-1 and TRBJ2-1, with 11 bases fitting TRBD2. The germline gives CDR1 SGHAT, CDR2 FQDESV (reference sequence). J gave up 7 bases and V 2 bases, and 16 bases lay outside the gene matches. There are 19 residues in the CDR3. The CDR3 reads CASSLRFFDTSGSGNEQFF. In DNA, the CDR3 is TGTGCCAGCAGCTTAAGGTTTTTCGACACTAGCGGGAGTGGTAATGAGCAGTTCTTC.

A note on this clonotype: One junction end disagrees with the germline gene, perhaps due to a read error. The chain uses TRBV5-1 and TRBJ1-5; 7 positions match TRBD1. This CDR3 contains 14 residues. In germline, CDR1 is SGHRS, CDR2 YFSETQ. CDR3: CASRLTGTDQPQHF. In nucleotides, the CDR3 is TGCGCCAGCCGCTTGACCGGGACAGATCAGCCCCAGCATTTT.

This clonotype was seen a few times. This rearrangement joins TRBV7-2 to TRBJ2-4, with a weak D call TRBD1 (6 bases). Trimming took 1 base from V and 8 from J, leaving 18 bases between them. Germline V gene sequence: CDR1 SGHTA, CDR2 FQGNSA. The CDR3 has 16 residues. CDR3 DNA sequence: TGTGCCAGCAGCTTAGGGGGTGGGACAATATTCGACATTCAGTACTTC. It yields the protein CASSLGGGTIFDIQYF.

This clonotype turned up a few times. The CDR3 loop reads CASSAGEDTGELFF. DNA for the CDR3: TGTGCCAGCAGCGCCGGGGAAGACACCGGGGAGCTGTTTTTT. The V and J genes are TRBV9 and TRBJ2-2; D might be TRBD2 (5 bases). The V and J ends lost 3 bases and 3 bases respectively, with 9 bases between them. The CDR3 is made up of 14 amino acids. Germline-derived CDR1 and CDR2 are SGDLS and YYNGEE.

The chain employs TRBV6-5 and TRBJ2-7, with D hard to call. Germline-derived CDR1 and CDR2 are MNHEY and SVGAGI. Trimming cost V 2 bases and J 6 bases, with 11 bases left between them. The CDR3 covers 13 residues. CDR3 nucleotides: TGTGCCAGCAGTTACAGTCCCATCGGCGAGCAGTACTTC. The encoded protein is CASSYSPIGEQYF.

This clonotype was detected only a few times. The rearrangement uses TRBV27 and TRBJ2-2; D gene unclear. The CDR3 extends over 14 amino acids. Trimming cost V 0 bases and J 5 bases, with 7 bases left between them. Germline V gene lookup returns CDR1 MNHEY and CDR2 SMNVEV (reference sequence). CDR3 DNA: TGTGCCAGCAGTTTATCCCATTCTACCGGGGAGCTGTTTTTT. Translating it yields CASSLSHSTGELFF.

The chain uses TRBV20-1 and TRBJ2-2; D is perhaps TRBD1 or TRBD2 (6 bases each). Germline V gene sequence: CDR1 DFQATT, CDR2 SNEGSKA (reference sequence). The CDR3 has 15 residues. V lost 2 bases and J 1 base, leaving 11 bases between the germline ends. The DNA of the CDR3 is TGCAGTGCTAGACTCCGGGGGCTGAACACCGGGGAGCTGTTTTTT. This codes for CSARLRGLNTGELFF.